Each of the 20 T cell receptor beta chains below was sequenced from the same sample in a study of CD8+ T cells in alopecia areata. Extracted from the samples, RNA was reverse transcribed into cDNA to serve as the sequencing template. Using immunoSEQ multiplex PCR, the repertoire was profiled, and TCRdb retains in-frame clones only, with some absent. The data contain roughly 75,000 clones, about three fifths of them singletons. Sample: CD8+ T cells sorted from blood, taken at week 0. These receptors originate from a human donor with alopecia areata.

The CDR3 is CASGHQTSGGYEQYF. For the CDR3, the DNA is TGTGCCAGCGGACACCAGACTAGCGGGGGTTACGAGCAGTACTTC. The rearrangement joins TRBV27 to TRBJ2-7, with TRBD2 matching over 12 bases. V trimming: 8 bases; J trimming: 4 bases; junction bases outside the gene matches: 9. This CDR3 is built from 15 residues. Germline V CDR1 and CDR2: MNHEY, SMNVEV (reference sequence).

The chain couples TRBV23-1 to TRBJ1-1; D ambiguous. TRBV23-1 is filed as an ORF, its function uncertain. This CDR3 comprises 8 residues. The CDR3 DNA follows: TGCGTAGAGTCTGAAGCTTTCTTT. Translated: CVESEAFF.

The V call is TRBV5-4, the J call TRBJ2-7; the match to TRBD1 covers 7 bases. Germline lookup yields CDR1 SGHNT and CDR2 YYREEE (reference sequence). V dropped 4 bases and J dropped 5; count of bases not matched to a gene: 3. CDR3 size: 12 residues. The CDR3 nucleotides read TGTGCCAGCAGCGAGGGACAGAACGAGCAGTACTTC. Its translation is CASSEGQNEQYF.

The chain is built from TRBV6-5 and TRBJ2-7, with 8 bases matching TRBD1. The CDR3 has 16 amino acids. CDR1 and CDR2 (germline): MNHEY, SVGAGI. V was clipped by 0 bases and J by 5 bases; unmatched bases: 9. CDR3: CASSYSLTGGIDEQYF. In DNA form, the CDR3 reads TGTGCCAGCAGTTACTCCCTCACAGGGGGGATCGACGAGCAGTACTTC.

This clone came up a few times. The V gene is TRBV5-6, the J gene TRBJ2-6; TRBD2 is a possible D gene (6 bases). CDR3 length: 13 amino acids. Germline-derived CDR1 and CDR2 are SGHDT and YYEEEE. The V gene lost 2 bases and the J gene lost 9 bases, with 9 bases spanning the gap. CDR3 loop: CASSFWGGNVLTF. In DNA form, the CDR3 reads TGTGCCAGCAGCTTTTGGGGAGGCAACGTCCTGACTTTC.

This clone appeared once. Given the absence of the conserved phenylalanine or tryptophan at the CDR3 end, a read error is likely. The limits of the CDR3 on the DNA are not certain, so only TCRdb's listed CDR3 is given. The chain carries TRBV21-1 and TRBJ2-7; the table's D call, TRBD2, was not checked against the DNA. TRBV21-1 is a documented pseudogene. Both ends counted, the CDR3 spans 16 residues. This CDR3 reads CASSKKTGTSGRNRMI.

This chain connects TRBV2 to TRBJ2-3; 7 bases fit TRBD2. Unmatched junction bases numbered 7, after V lost 7 bases and J lost 0 bases. The germline V gene encodes CDR1 SNHLY and CDR2 FYNNEI. There are 15 residues in the CDR3. CDR3 bases: TGTGCCAGCAAGCTCCGACTAGCTAGCACAGATACGCAGTATTTT. Amino acid sequence: CASKLRLASTDTQYF.

This clone was detected only a few times. The chain joins TRBV4-3 to TRBJ1-5, with D unclear. The V gene's germline CDR1 is LGHNA and CDR2 YSLEER. Between the trimmed V and J ends, which lost 0 bases and 3 bases, there was a span of 12 bases. The CDR3 has 16 residues. For the CDR3, the DNA is TGCGCCAGCAGCCAAGATCGAGCACAGATCAATCAGCCCCAGCATTTT. Amino acids: CASSQDRAQINQPQHF.

The chain is built from TRBV7-9 and TRBJ2-3; D not resolved. The germline V gene encodes CDR1 SEHNR and CDR2 FQNEAQ (reference sequence). The CDR3 has 17 residues. V was shortened by 5 bases and J by 2 bases, with 20 bases between the two germline ends. In DNA form, the CDR3 reads TGTGCCAGCAGCCCGGACCTGTGGCAGTTGTTCACAGATACGCAGTATTTT. This sequence encodes CASSPDLWQLFTDTQYF.

The J gene is TRBJ1-2, the V gene TRBV27; 7 positions agree with TRBD1. The CDR3 consists of 13 residues. Germline values: CDR1 MNHEY, CDR2 SMNVEV (reference sequence). V lost 10 bases and J lost 8; bases outside the gene matches: 13. The CDR3 region is CATKTGRVEGYTF. CDR3 sequence (DNA): TGTGCCACCAAGACAGGGAGGGTCGAGGGCTACACCTTC.

The genes are TRBV5-6 and TRBJ2-2; D remains unclear. The CDR3 contains 14 residues. V was pared by 0 bases and J by 7 bases, with 10 bases between. Per germline, CDR1 SGHDT and CDR2 YYEEEE. The CDR3 sequence: CASSLEGPVGELFF. The CDR3 nucleotides read TGTGCCAGCAGCTTGGAGGGCCCGGTCGGGGAGCTGTTTTTT.

This chain's CDR3 is CSVPQGINYGYTF. CDR3 DNA: TGCAGCGTTCCACAGGGGATTAACTATGGCTACACCTTC. The chain combines TRBV29-1 with TRBJ1-2, with 7 bases aligning to TRBD1. Per the germline V gene, CDR1 is SQVTM and CDR2 is ANQGSEA. V shed 5 bases and J 1 base; nucleotides not matched to a gene: 4. This CDR3 is built from 13 residues. Supplemented by reference TRBV29-1 and TRBJ1-2, the full variable domain reads SAVISQKPSRDICQRGTSLTIQCQVDSQVTMMFWYRQQPGQSLTLIATANQGSEATYESGFVIDKFPISRPNLTFSTLTVSNMSPEDSSIYLCSVPQGINYGYTFGSGTRLTVV.

This chain uses TRBV14 with TRBJ2-4, with 7 bases lining up with TRBD1. Germline assignment: CDR1 SGHDN and CDR2 FVKESK. The CDR3 runs 19 residues. V lost 4 bases and J lost 0; bases outside the gene matches: 15. Written as DNA, the CDR3 is TGTGCCAGCAGCCGGATCACCGGACAGGAAAACCAAGCCAAAAACATTCAGTACTTC. Translating gives CASSRITGQENQAKNIQYF.

This clone was counted between two and nine times. The chain employs TRBV14 and TRBJ2-1; 9 bases map to TRBD2. V trimming: 4 bases; J trimming: 9 bases; junction bases outside the gene matches: 7. Germline V gene lookup returns CDR1 SGHDN and CDR2 FVKESK. The CDR3 length is 14 residues. CDR3 coding DNA: TGTGCCAGCAGCCGCGGCGGGGGGGGATTTGAGCAGTTCTTC. This sequence encodes CASSRGGGGFEQFF.

The rearrangement uses TRBV6-6 and TRBJ1-2; D ambiguous. From germline, CDR1 is MNHNY and CDR2 SVGAGI (reference sequence). CDR3 size: 10 residues. Trimming removed 6 bases at V and 2 bases at J, with 1 base between. For the CDR3, the DNA is TGTGCCAGCAGCAACTATGGCTACACCTTC. Protein product: CASSNYGYTF.

This clone came up a few times. The rearrangement joins TRBV25-1 to TRBJ1-2, with no clear D. Per germline, CDR1 MGHDK and CDR2 SYGVNS. The CDR3 consists of 12 residues. The V end lost 0 bases, the J end lost 7 bases, and 6 bases lay between the germline ends. DNA of the CDR3: TGTGCCAGCAGTGAATACGAGGTTGGCTACACCTTC. Translated, it gives CASSEYEVGYTF.

V gene TRBV13 combines with J gene TRBJ2-3; 8 bases align to TRBD2. Germline assignment: CDR1 PRHDT and CDR2 FYEKMQ (reference sequence). With V trimmed by 5 bases and J by 4 bases, 11 bases remained unmatched. This CDR3 has 16 amino acids. CDR3 coding DNA: TGTGCCAGCAGCCAAATTGGGACTAGAGGTCCAGATACGCAGTATTTT. This codes for CASSQIGTRGPDTQYF.

This chain uses TRBV4-1 with TRBJ2-7, with 7 bases aligning to TRBD1. This CDR3 has 13 residues. Losses at the gene ends were 5 bases for V and 6 bases for J; bases not matched to a gene: 7. CDR1 and CDR2 (germline): MGHRA, YSYEKL. The CDR3 DNA reads as TGCGCCAGCAGCGTTCTCACAGGGGTCGAGCAGTACTTC. Its protein is CASSVLTGVEQYF.

By share of the sample, this clone is medium-sized (0.01 to 0.1%). The chain is built from TRBV27 and TRBJ2-6; D remains unclear. This CDR3 has 14 amino acids. V was pared by 0 bases and J by 4 bases, with 4 bases between. Germline CDR1 MNHEY, CDR2 SMNVEV (reference sequence). The CDR3 loop reads CASSLSPGANVLTF. DNA of the CDR3: TGTGCCAGCAGTTTATCTCCAGGGGCCAACGTCCTGACTTTC.

The genes are TRBV30 and TRBJ1-1; possibly TRBD1 for D (5 bases). CDR3 length: 14 residues. The ends were cut back, 4 bases at V and 3 bases at J, with 15 bases in the middle. Germline assignment: CDR1 GTSNPN and CDR2 SVGIG (reference sequence). The CDR3 reads CAWTWGIGDTEAFF. The DNA for the CDR3 is TGTGCCTGGACCTGGGGGATCGGGGACACTGAAGCTTTCTTT.